A single sample is the source of the 15 T cell receptor beta chains below, sequenced in a study of blood T cell repertoires in COVID-19. Assay: immunoSEQ multiplex PCR; the TCRdb copy retains only in-frame clones and omits some. The sample has hundreds of thousands of clones; about 83% are singletons. The sequencing input was PBMCs or T cells enriched from blood (not recorded which). The receptors were gathered from a woman in her fifties or sixties who had recovered from COVID-19.

In its sample, this clone was seen a few times. The genes are TRBV2 and TRBJ2-3, with D perhaps matching TRBD2 (5 bases). The CDR3 runs 15 residues. Between the trimmed V and J ends, which lost 7 bases and 2 bases, there was a span of 16 bases. Germline-derived CDR1 and CDR2 are SNHLY and FYNNEI. DNA of the CDR3: TGTGCCAGCACCGAACTAGTGATCTCCACAGATACGCAGTATTTT. Amino acids: CASTELVISTDTQYF.

The V and J genes are TRBV28 and TRBJ2-7; 11 bases are a match to TRBD2. The CDR3 is 16 residues long. With V trimmed by 10 bases and J by 0 bases, 11 bases remained unmatched. The germline gives CDR1 MDHEN, CDR2 SYDVKM. The CDR3 region has the DNA TGTGCCACAGATAGCGGGGGGGCAATCTACTCCTACGAGCAGTACTTC. Amino acid sequence: CATDSGGAIYSYEQYF.

This chain joins TRBV2 and TRBJ2-3; 10 positions match TRBD2. The CDR3 covers 15 residues. Germline V CDR1 and CDR2: SNHLY, FYNNEI. V trimming: 2 bases; J trimming: 3 bases; junction bases outside the gene matches: 2. The CDR3 protein is CASSERLAGTDTQYF. CDR3 sequence (DNA): TGTGCCAGCAGTGAAAGACTAGCGGGTACAGATACGCAGTATTTT. The whole variable domain, filled in from reference TRBV2 and TRBJ2-3, reads EPEVTQTPSHQVTQMGQEVILRCVPISNHLYFYWYRQILGQKVEFLVSFYNNEISEKSEIFDDQFSVERPDGSNFTLKIRSTKLEDSAMYFCASSERLAGTDTQYFGPGTRLTVL.

The chain links TRBV27 to TRBJ1-6, with D unresolved. Germline CDR1 and CDR2: MNHEY and SMNVEV (reference sequence). V was trimmed by 6 bases and J by 4 bases, leaving 7 bases between them. This CDR3 is 13 amino acids long. CDR3 nucleotide sequence: TGTGCCAGCAGGGACTTGTATAATTCACCCCTCCACTTT. This sequence encodes CASRDLYNSPLHF.

This chain joins TRBV7-2 and TRBJ2-5; 7 positions agree with TRBD1. CDR1 and CDR2 from the germline V gene are SGHTA and FQGNSA. The CDR3 length is 14 residues. V shed 4 bases and J 5 bases; nucleotides not matched to a gene: 7. CDR3 protein: CASSYDRVVETQYF. CDR3 sequence (DNA): TGTGCCAGCAGCTACGACAGGGTGGTGGAGACCCAGTACTTC. Drawing the rest from reference TRBV7-2 and TRBJ2-5, the complete variable domain is GAGVSQSPSNKVTEKGKDVELRCDPISGHTALYWYRQSLGQGLEFLIYFQGNSAPDKSGLPSDRFSAERTGGSVSTLTIQRTQQEDSAVYLCASSYDRVVETQYFGPGTRLLVL.

The genes are TRBV3-1 (or the pseudogene TRBV3-2) and TRBJ1-2, with D hard to call. CDR1 is LGHDT, CDR2 YNNKEL, per germline (reference sequence). This CDR3 spans 12 amino acids. Trimming shortened V by 2 bases and J by 14 bases, and 15 bases separated the two germline ends. The CDR3 sequence is CASSQFEEARTF. The CDR3 DNA reads TGTGCCAGCAGCCAATTTGAGGAGGCGCGGACCTTC.

This chain links TRBV19 with TRBJ1-6; 11 bases align to TRBD1. V was clipped by 3 bases and J by 10 bases; unmatched bases: 2. Germline values: CDR1 LNHDA, CDR2 SQIVND (reference sequence). CDR3 length equals 14 residues. CDR3 loop: CASSIGDRGSPLHF. The CDR3 DNA reads TGTGCCAGTAGTATTGGGGACAGGGGGTCACCCCTCCACTTT.

The rearrangement joins TRBV27 to TRBJ2-7; 10 bases line up with TRBD2. J lost 6 bases, V lost 5 bases, and 10 bases had no gene match. CDR3 size: 15 residues. From germline, CDR1 is MNHEY and CDR2 SMNVEV (reference sequence). CDR3 bases: TGTGCCAGCAGTACCCCCGGGACTAGCGCTCGCGAGCAGTACTTC. Translating it yields CASSTPGTSAREQYF.

For this clone: The same CDR3 arises from other DNA sequences in this sample as well. The V call is TRBV9, the J call TRBJ2-7, with 8 bases lining up with TRBD1. The CDR3 is 15 amino acids. CDR1 is SGDLS and CDR2 is YYNGEE in the germline V gene. V shed 2 bases and J 3 bases; nucleotides not matched to a gene: 7. The CDR3 is CASSVGQGAFYEQYF. DNA of the CDR3: TGTGCCAGCAGCGTCGGCCAGGGGGCTTTCTACGAGCAGTACTTC. Drawing the rest from reference TRBV9 and TRBJ2-7, the complete variable domain is DSGVTQTPKHLITATGQRVTLRCSPRSGDLSVYWYQQSLDQGLQFLIQYYNGEERAKGNILERFSAQQFPDLHSELNLSSLELGDSALYFCASSVGQGAFYEQYFGPGTRLTVT.

CDR3: CASSTLGGERGGYTF. The CDR3 nucleotides read TGTGCCAGTAGTACTCTTGGGGGGGAGAGAGGTGGCTACACCTTC. This chain connects TRBV19 to TRBJ1-2, with D possibly TRBD1 on 5 matching bases. The length of the CDR3 is 15 residues. V shed 4 bases and J shed 7 bases, with 19 bases lying between them. CDR1 LNHDA and CDR2 SQIVND come from the germline V gene (reference sequence).

The rearrangement uses TRBV7-6 and TRBJ1-2; D is ambiguous. Trimming stripped 5 bases from V and 4 bases from J, with 17 bases between. The CDR3 length is 15 residues. CDR1 is SGHVS, CDR2 FNYEAQ, per germline. CDR3 sequence: CASSPAREGTYGYTF. CDR3 sequence (DNA): TGTGCCAGCAGCCCCGCGCGGGAGGGAACCTATGGCTACACCTTC.

V is TRBV27 and J is TRBJ2-2; 8 positions agree with TRBD1. V trimming: 5 bases; J trimming: 3 bases; junction bases outside the gene matches: 2. Germline V gives CDR1 MNHEY, CDR2 SMNVEV (reference sequence). This CDR3 has 14 amino acids. The CDR3 is CASSQGAYTGELFF. The CDR3 coding sequence is TGTGCCAGCAGTCAGGGGGCCTACACCGGGGAGCTGTTTTTT.

The chain couples TRBV6-5 to TRBJ2-1, with D possibly TRBD2 on 6 matching bases. Germline loops: CDR1 MNHEY, CDR2 SVGAGI. The CDR3 is made up of 15 amino acids. Between the trimmed V and J ends, which lost 2 bases and 9 bases, there was a span of 17 bases. The CDR3 DNA reads as TGTGCCAGCAGTTACATCCGCGGGGAGTCACTTGAGCAGTTCTTC. The encoded protein is CASSYIRGESLEQFF.

V and J are TRBV27 and TRBJ2-1; 7 bases are shared with TRBD1. Germline values: CDR1 MNHEY, CDR2 SMNVEV (reference sequence). After removal of 7 bases from V and 7 bases from J, the junction contained 7 bases not matched to a gene. This CDR3 is built from 13 residues. Here the CDR3 reads CASNTEGANEQFF. The CDR3 region has the DNA TGTGCCAGCAACACAGAGGGGGCTAATGAGCAGTTCTTC.

The V gene is TRBV6-5, the J gene TRBJ1-2; possible D gene TRBD1, 6 bases. V was cut by 5 bases and J by 8 bases, with 12 bases left in between. Germline V gene data show CDR1 as MNHEY and CDR2 as SVGAGI. The CDR3 contains 12 residues. CDR3 sequence (DNA): TGTGCCAGCAGTCGGGGGGGCCCCGGCTACACCTTC. Translation: CASSRGGPGYTF.